These 8 T cell receptor beta chains were all obtained from the same sample, sequenced in a study of CD8+ T cells in alopecia areata. cDNA reverse transcribed from extracted RNA served as the sequencing template. Clones were read by immunoSEQ multiplex PCR, and TCRdb kept only the in-frame ones, dropping some. The table includes some 200,000 clones, roughly three fifths detected once. Specimen: CD8+ T cells sorted from blood. These receptors were obtained from a human donor in good health.

This clone has just a few counts. This chain connects TRBV10-3 to TRBJ2-7, with D perhaps being TRBD1 or TRBD2 (5 bases each). The CDR3 length is 15 residues. Trimming pared 2 bases from V and 2 bases from J, leaving 13 bases between. Germline-derived CDR1 and CDR2 are ENHRY and SYGVKD. CDR3 sequence reads: CAISEPDSGPYEQYF. The CDR3 coding sequence is TGTGCCATCAGTGAGCCAGACAGCGGACCCTACGAGCAGTACTTC.

The rearrangement uses TRBV4-1 and TRBJ2-7; the D is unclear. Germline V gives CDR1 MGHRA, CDR2 YSYEKL. CDR3 length: 16 residues. Trimming took 1 base from V and 6 from J, leaving 19 bases between them. CDR3 sequence reads: CASSQAHGVLLSEQYF. The CDR3 bases are TGCGCCAGCAGCCAAGCTCACGGAGTACTCCTAAGCGAGCAGTACTTC.

The CDR3 reads CASSLGASRNHYGYTF. The CDR3, as DNA: TGCGCCAGCAGCTTGGGGGCATCCCGGAACCACTATGGCTACACCTTC. J is TRBJ1-2 and V is TRBV5-1; unclear D gene. The CDR3 contains 16 residues. The germline CDR1 and CDR2 sequences are SGHRS and YFSETQ. Between the trimmed V and J ends, which lost 0 bases and 3 bases, there was a span of 15 bases.

The rearrangement uses TRBV27 and TRBJ2-3; TRBD1 matches at 9 bases. Germline V gene lookup returns CDR1 MNHEY and CDR2 SMNVEV (reference sequence). V shed 5 bases, J shed 4 bases, and the junction held 10 bases outside the gene matches. This CDR3 has 16 amino acids. The CDR3 nucleotides are TGTGCCAGCAGTCTCGGACAGGGGTCGTATCCAGATACGCAGTATTTT. The encoded protein is CASSLGQGSYPDTQYF.

The chain combines TRBV2 with TRBJ2-3; unclear D gene. Germline V lookup: CDR1 SNHLY, CDR2 FYNNEI. Trimming stripped 7 bases from V and 4 bases from J, with 15 bases between. CDR3 length equals 14 residues. The CDR3 DNA follows: TGTGCCAGCACTGTATCGGGCCGTCCAGATACGCAGTATTTT. Protein sequence: CASTVSGRPDTQYF.

This clone was seen a handful of times. The gene calls are TRBV29-1 and TRBJ2-7; 7 bases are a match to TRBD1. The CDR3 covers 13 residues. V lost 6 bases, J lost 2 bases, and 7 bases stayed unmatched. Germline values: CDR1 SQVTM, CDR2 ANQGSEA. The CDR3 DNA is TGCAGCGTCCAAGGGGGCACTACCTACGAGCAGTACTTC. It translates to CSVQGGTTYEQYF.

The chain has TRBV27 and TRBJ2-7, with 14 bases identical to TRBD2. Looked up from germline, CDR1 is MNHEY and CDR2 is SMNVEV (reference sequence). This CDR3 is 16 amino acids long. J was trimmed by 5 bases and V by 3 bases; bases with no gene match: 6. This CDR3 is CASSFRLAGGPDEQYF. The CDR3 coding sequence is TGTGCCAGCAGTTTCCGACTAGCGGGGGGGCCCGACGAGCAGTACTTC.

The genes are TRBV5-6 and TRBJ1-1; D perhaps matches TRBD1 (6 bases). Germline CDR1 SGHDT, CDR2 YYEEEE. The CDR3 has 13 residues. V lost 4 bases, J lost 5 bases, and 12 bases lay in between. DNA of the CDR3: TGTGCCAGCAGCATACAGGGTCGGACTGAAGCTTTCTTT. Its protein product is CASSIQGRTEAFF.